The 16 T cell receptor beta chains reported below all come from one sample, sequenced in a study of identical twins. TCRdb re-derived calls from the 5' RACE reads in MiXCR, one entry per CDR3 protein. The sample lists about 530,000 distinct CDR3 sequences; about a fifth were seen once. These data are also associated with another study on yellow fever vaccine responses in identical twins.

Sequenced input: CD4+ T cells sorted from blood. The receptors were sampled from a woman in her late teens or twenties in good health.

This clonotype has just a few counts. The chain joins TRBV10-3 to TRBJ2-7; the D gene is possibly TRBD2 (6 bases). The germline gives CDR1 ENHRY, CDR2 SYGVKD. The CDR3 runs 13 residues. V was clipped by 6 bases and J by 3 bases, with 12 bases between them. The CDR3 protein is CAIRPGSGYEQYV. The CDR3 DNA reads TGTGCCATCAGGCCCGGGAGCGGCTACGAGCAGTACGTC.

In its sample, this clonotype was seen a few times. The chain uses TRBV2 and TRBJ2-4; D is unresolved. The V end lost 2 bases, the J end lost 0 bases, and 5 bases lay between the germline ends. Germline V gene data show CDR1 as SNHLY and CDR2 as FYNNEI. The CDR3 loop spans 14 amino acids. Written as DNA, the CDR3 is TGTGCCAGCAGTGAAATTGGAGCCAAAAACATTCAGTACTTC. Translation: CASSEIGAKNIQYF.

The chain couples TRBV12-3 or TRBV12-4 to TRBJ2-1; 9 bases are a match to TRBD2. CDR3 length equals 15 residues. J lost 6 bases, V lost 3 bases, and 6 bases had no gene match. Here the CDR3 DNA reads TGTGCCAGCAGTTTCCTTAGCGGGAGACCCAATGAGCAGTTCTTC. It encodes CASSFLSGRPNEQFF.

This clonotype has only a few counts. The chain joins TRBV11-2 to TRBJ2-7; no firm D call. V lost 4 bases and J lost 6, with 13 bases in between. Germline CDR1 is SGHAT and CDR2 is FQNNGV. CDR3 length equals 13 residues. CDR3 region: CASSSPRISEQYV. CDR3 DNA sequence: TGTGCCAGCAGCTCCCCACGGATCTCCGAGCAGTACGTC.

CDR3 nucleotide sequence: TGCAGTGCTTTTCAGGGGAACATAGAGACCCAGTACTTC. Amino acid sequence: CSAFQGNIETQYF. V gene TRBV20-1 combines with J gene TRBJ2-5; D may be TRBD1 (6 bases). V lost 5 bases and J 4 bases, leaving 14 bases between the germline ends. Germline CDR1 is DFQATT and CDR2 is SNEGSKA (reference sequence). This CDR3 has 13 residues.

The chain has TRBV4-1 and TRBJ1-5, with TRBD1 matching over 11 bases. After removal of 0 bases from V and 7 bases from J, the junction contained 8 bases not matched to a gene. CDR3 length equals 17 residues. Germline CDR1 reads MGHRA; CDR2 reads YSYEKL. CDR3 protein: CASSQDSWDRGTQPQHF. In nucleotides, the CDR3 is TGCGCCAGCAGCCAAGACAGTTGGGACAGGGGGACGCAGCCCCAGCATTTT.

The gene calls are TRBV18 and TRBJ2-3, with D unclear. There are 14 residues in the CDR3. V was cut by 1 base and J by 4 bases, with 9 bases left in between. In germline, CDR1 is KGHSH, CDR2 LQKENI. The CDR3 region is CASSPLHGPDTQYF. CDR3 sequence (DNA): TGTGCCAGCTCACCACTCCATGGTCCAGATACGCAGTATTTT.

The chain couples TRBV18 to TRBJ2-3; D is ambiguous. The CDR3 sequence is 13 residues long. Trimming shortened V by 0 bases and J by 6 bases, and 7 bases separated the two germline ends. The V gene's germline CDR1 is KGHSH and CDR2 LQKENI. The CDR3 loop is CASSPPIVDTQYF. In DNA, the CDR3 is TGTGCCAGCTCACCACCGATCGTGGATACGCAGTATTTT.

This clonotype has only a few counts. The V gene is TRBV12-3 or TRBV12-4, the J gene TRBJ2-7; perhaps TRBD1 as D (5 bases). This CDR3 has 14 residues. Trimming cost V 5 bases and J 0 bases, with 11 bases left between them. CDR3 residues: CASSRQYNSYEQYF. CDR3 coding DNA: TGTGCCAGCAGTAGACAGTACAACTCCTACGAGCAGTACTTC.

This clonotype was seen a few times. The CDR3 protein is CAISDHREKLFF. The CDR3 DNA follows: TGTGCCATCAGTGACCACCGTGAAAAACTGTTTTTT. V usage is TRBV10-3 and J usage is TRBJ1-4; D not certain. The germline gives CDR1 ENHRY, CDR2 SYGVKD. The CDR3 is made up of 12 amino acids. V lost 3 bases to trimming and J lost 7 bases, with 6 bases between them.

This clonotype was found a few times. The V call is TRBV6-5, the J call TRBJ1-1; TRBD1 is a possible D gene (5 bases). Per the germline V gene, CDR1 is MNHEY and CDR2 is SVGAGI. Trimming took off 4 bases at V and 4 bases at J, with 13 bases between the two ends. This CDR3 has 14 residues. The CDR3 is CASSSTQGRTEAFF. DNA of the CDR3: TGTGCCAGCAGTTCCACTCAGGGTCGCACTGAAGCTTTCTTT.

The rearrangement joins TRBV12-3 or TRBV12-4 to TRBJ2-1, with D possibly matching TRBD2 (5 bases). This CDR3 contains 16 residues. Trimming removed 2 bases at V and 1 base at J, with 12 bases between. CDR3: CASSLTSSGSYNEQFF. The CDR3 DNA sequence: TGTGCCAGCAGTTTAACTTCGAGCGGATCCTACAATGAGCAGTTCTTC.

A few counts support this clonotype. CDR3: CASSYRPPRRPGELFF. The CDR3 DNA follows: TGTGCCAGCAGTTATCGACCCCCACGTAGGCCCGGGGAGCTGTTTTTT. The chain uses TRBV28 and TRBJ2-2; no definite D call. V gave up 4 bases and J gave up 6 bases, with 18 bases separating them. CDR1 is MDHEN, CDR2 SYDVKM, per germline. The CDR3 loop spans 16 amino acids.

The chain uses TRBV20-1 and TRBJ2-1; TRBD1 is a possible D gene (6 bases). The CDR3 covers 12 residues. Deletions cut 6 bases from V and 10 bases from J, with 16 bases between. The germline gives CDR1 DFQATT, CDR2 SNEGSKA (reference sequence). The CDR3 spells CSAPLQGYEQFF. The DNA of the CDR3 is TGCAGTGCCCCTCTGCAGGGGTACGAGCAGTTCTTC.

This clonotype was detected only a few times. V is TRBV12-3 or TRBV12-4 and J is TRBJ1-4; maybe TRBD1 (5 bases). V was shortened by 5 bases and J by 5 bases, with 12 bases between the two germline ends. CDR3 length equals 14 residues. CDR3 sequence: CASSDTGPNEKLFF. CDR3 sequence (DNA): TGTGCCAGCAGTGATACAGGTCCAAATGAAAAACTGTTTTTT.

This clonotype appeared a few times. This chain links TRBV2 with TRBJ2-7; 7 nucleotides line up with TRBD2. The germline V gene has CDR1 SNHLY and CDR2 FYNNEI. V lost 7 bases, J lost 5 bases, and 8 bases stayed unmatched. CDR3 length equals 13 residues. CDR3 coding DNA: TGTGCCAGCACCCTCGGACTAGTTGACGAGCAGTACTTC. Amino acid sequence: CASTLGLVDEQYF.